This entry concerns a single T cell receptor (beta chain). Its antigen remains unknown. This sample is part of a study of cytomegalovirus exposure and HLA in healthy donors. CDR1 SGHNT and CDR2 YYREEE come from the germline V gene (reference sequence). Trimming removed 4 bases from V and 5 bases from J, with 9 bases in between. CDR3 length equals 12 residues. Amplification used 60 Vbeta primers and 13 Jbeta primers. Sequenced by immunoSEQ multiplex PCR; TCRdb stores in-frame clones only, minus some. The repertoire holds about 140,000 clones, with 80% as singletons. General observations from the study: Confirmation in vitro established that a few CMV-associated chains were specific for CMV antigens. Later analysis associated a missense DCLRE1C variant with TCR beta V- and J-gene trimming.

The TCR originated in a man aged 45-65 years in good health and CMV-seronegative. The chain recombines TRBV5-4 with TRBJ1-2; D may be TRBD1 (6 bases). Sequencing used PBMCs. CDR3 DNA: TGTGCCAGCAGCCCGAGGGGGTATGGCTACACCTTC. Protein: CASSPRGYGYTF.